A single sample is the source of the 7 T cell receptor beta chains below, sequenced in a study of T-cell memory formation after mild COVID-19. TCRdb re-called the 5' RACE reads through MiXCR, storing one row per CDR3 protein. Of around 450,000 distinct CDR3 sequences listed, around 20% are singletons. Sequenced sample: PBMCs or a T cell subset sorted from them (not recorded which). Receptors were obtained from an adult woman who had mild COVID-19 (a few samples of this study predate the infection). Cell type and time point are not known.

J is TRBJ2-6 and V is TRBV12-3 or TRBV12-4; 7 bases line up with TRBD1. V lost 6 bases to trimming and J lost 1 base; unmatched junction nucleotides: 9. The CDR3 loop spans 17 amino acids. The CDR3 DNA sequence: TGTGCCAGCAGCCATCTCCGACAGGGTTCTGGGGCCAACGTCCTGACTTTC. Its protein is CASSHLRQGSGANVLTF.

Points on this clonotype: A read error may account for a junction end that differs from germline. The V gene is TRBV7-7, the J gene TRBJ1-1, with TRBD1 as a possible D gene (5 bases). The CDR3 has 16 residues. CDR1 and CDR2 (germline): SSHAT, FNYEAQ (reference sequence). The CDR3 spells CASSLAVEGMNTEAFF. CDR3 coding DNA: TGTGCTAGCAGCTTAGCCGTGGAGGGGATGAACACTGAAGCTTTCTTT.

The V gene is TRBV9, the J gene TRBJ1-1; D is perhaps TRBD1 (6 bases). Trimming stripped 4 bases from V and 4 bases from J, with 14 bases between. The CDR3 spans 14 residues. Germline values: CDR1 SGDLS, CDR2 YYNGEE. CDR3 sequence: CASSPGHPVTEAFF. As DNA, the CDR3 is TGTGCCAGCAGCCCGGGACACCCCGTCACTGAAGCTTTCTTT.

This chain links TRBV21-1 with TRBJ2-4; whether TRBD1, the table's D call, matches the DNA was not checked. TRBV21-1 is marked as a pseudogene. The CDR3 consists of 16 residues. This CDR3 reads CASSPGQQVHQNIQYF. In DNA, the CDR3 is TGTGCCAGCAGCCCCGGACAGCAGGTTCATCAAAACATTCAGTACTTC.

At least ten counts were recorded for this clonotype. The chain couples TRBV6-5 to TRBJ2-3, with a possible D match to TRBD1 (6 bases). With 6 bases removed from V and 6 bases from J, the gap between germline ends came to 16 bases. The CDR3 runs 14 residues. The germline V gene encodes CDR1 MNHEY and CDR2 SVGAGI. CDR3 sequence reads: CASSLGQQWDTQYF. CDR3 bases: TGTGCCAGCAGCCTTGGACAGCAATGGGATACGCAGTATTTT.

This clonotype was observed a few times. The genes are TRBV7-9 and TRBJ2-3; 8 nucleotides line up with TRBD2. Germline-derived CDR1 and CDR2 are SEHNR and FQNEAQ (reference sequence). CDR3 length equals 14 residues. Losses at the gene ends were 7 bases for V and 0 bases for J; bases not matched to a gene: 3. This CDR3 reads CASIASGSTDTQYF. The DNA of the CDR3 is TGTGCCAGCATAGCTAGCGGGAGCACAGATACGCAGTATTTT.

The J gene is TRBJ2-6, the V gene TRBV19; 9 bases agree with TRBD2. V lost 5 bases and J lost 0; bases outside the gene matches: 8. This CDR3 is built from 18 residues. Looked up from germline, CDR1 is LNHDA and CDR2 is SQIVND (reference sequence). The CDR3 DNA follows: TGTGCCAGTAGTTCCTTAGCGGGGGCCCTCTCTGGGGCCAACGTCCTGACTTTC. It translates to CASSSLAGALSGANVLTF. The full variable domain, rest sourced from reference TRBV19 and TRBJ2-6, is DGGITQSPKYLFRKEGQNVTLSCEQNLNHDAMYWYRQDPGQGLRLIYYSQIVNDFQKGDIAEGYSVSREKKESFPLTVTSAQKNPTAFYLCASSSLAGALSGANVLTFGAGSRLTVL.